These T cell receptor beta chains were read from a single sample in a study of shared clonotypes between healthy human individuals. The data were produced by immunoSEQ multiplex PCR, yet TCRdb's version contains in-frame clones alone and is incomplete. Found here are roughly 490,000 clones, 65% to 80% of them singletons; the top ten hold around 12%. Sequencing was performed on PBMCs. The source of these receptors is a woman aged 40 to 49 in good health. Some clones in this sample may be carry-over from other donors' samples. Each CDR3 is given with its conserved first and last residue. The D gene is left open where the match is weak. The size of a clone is reported for some rows only, either as once, few or many, or as a class for expanded clones.

CDR3 protein	CDR3 DNA	V gene	J gene	D gene	clone size
CSAPGLAHNEQFF	TGCAGCGCCCCGGGACTAGCGCACAATGAGCAGTTCTTC	TRBV29-1	TRBJ2-1	TRBD2	NA
CASSVGVTSGSLPGAFDEQFF	TGTGCCAGCAGCGTAGGAGTGACTAGCGGGAGTTTACCCGGAGCTTTCGATGAGCAGTTCTTC	TRBV9	TRBJ2-1	TRBD2	NA
CAISESANTEAFF	TGTGCCATCAGTGAGTCGGCGAACACTGAAGCTTTCTTT	TRBV10-3	TRBJ1-1	NA	NA
CASSLEVSSYNEQFF	TGTGCCAGCAGCTTAGAGGTTAGCTCCTACAATGAGCAGTTCTTC	TRBV7-9	TRBJ2-1	NA	NA
CASSPTPTYNEQFF	TGTGCCAGCTCACCAACACCTACCTACAATGAGCAGTTCTTC	TRBV18	TRBJ2-1	NA	NA
CASSFSSLGTEAFF	TGTGCCAGCAGCTTCTCTTCCCTGGGTACTGAAGCTTTCTTT	TRBV11-2	TRBJ1-1	NA	NA
CASSQGGFAGAGNTDTQYF	TGCGCCAGCAGCCAAGGAGGATTTGCAGGGGCAGGAAACACAGATACGCAGTATTTT	TRBV4-3	TRBJ2-3	NA	NA
CSGELYNEQFF	TGCAGCGGCGAACTCTACAATGAGCAGTTCTTC	TRBV29-1	TRBJ2-1	NA	NA
CASSEERGGYTEAFF	TGTGCCAGCAGTGAAGAGCGGGGGGGATACACTGAAGCTTTCTTT	TRBV6-1	TRBJ1-1	NA	NA
CASSLVPGGPYEQFF	TGCGCCAGCAGCTTGGTCCCGGGAGGGCCCTATGAGCAGTTCTTC	TRBV5-1	TRBJ2-1	TRBD2	NA
CASSYSAGGQETQYF	TGTGCCAGCAGCTACTCGGCAGGGGGCCAAGAGACCCAGTACTTC	TRBV7-7	TRBJ2-5	TRBD1	NA
CAWSRGGEETQYF	TGTGCCTGGAGTAGGGGGGGCGAAGAGACCCAGTACTTC	TRBV30	TRBJ2-5	NA	NA
CAWSDPGQGIYGYTF	TGTGCCTGGAGTGATCCGGGCCAGGGAATTTATGGCTACACCTTC	TRBV30	TRBJ1-2	NA	few
CASSPGDLPRVNTEAFF	TGTGCCAGTAGTCCTGGGGACCTCCCCCGGGTGAACACTGAAGCTTTCTTT	TRBV19	TRBJ1-1	NA	NA
CASSLGGDRGYTEAFF	TGTGCCAGCAGCCTAGGGGGGGACAGGGGATACACTGAAGCTTTCTTT	TRBV11-3	TRBJ1-1	TRBD1	NA
CASRRDGAGSPLHF	TGTGCCAGCAGGCGGGATGGTGCGGGCTCACCCCTCCACTTT	TRBV7-9	TRBJ1-6	NA	NA
CASSSPGSYLGTEAFF	TGTGCCAGCAGTTCACCCGGGTCCTACCTGGGGACTGAAGCTTTCTTT	TRBV25-1	TRBJ1-1	NA	NA
CASSPGLSNQPQHF	TGTGCCAGCTCACCAGGGCTTAGCAATCAGCCCCAGCATTTT	TRBV18	TRBJ1-5	NA	NA
CAWSVRGSRDTQYF	TGTGCCTGGAGTGTACGAGGTAGCCGAGATACGCAGTATTTT	TRBV30	TRBJ2-3	NA	NA
CASSPPASDYEQYF	TGTGCCAGCAGCCCGCCGGCGTCCGACTACGAGCAGTACTTC	TRBV9	TRBJ2-7	NA	NA
CASSKGLTSGSQYEQYF	TGTGCCAGCAGCAAAGGATTGACTAGCGGGAGTCAATACGAGCAGTACTTC	TRBV21-1	TRBJ2-7	NA	NA
CSVGPSGRENEQFF	TGCAGCGTCGGGCCTAGCGGGAGAGAAAATGAGCAGTTCTTC	TRBV29-1	TRBJ2-1	TRBD2	once
CASSYKAASSYEQYF	TGTGCCAGCAGTTACAAGGCAGCGAGCTCCTACGAGCAGTACTTC	TRBV6-5	TRBJ2-7	NA	once
CASSLGGFGELFF	TGTGCCAGCAGCTTGGGAGGATTCGGGGAGCTGTTTTTT	TRBV5-6	TRBJ2-2	NA	NA